This TCR beta chain was obtained from a study of T cells after yellow fever vaccination. A remark on this clonotype: A much larger clone differs from this one at a single base, so this may be a read error.

Whole-study results and caveats: Booster samples showed a return of most primary-vaccination clones (roughly 96% CD4, 80% to 90% CD8).

Germline CDR1 SGHTA, CDR2 FQGNSA. V was shortened by 7 bases and J by 4 bases, with 12 bases between the two germline ends. The CDR3 sequence is 13 residues long. Template switching by 5'RACE produced TCR cDNA, adding a universal primer site and UMIs. A single record per CDR3 protein comes from TCRdb applying MiXCR to the 5' RACE reads. The sample carries 20,000 to 25,000 distinct CDR3 sequences, 4% to 6% recorded once. The chain joins TRBV7-2 to TRBJ2-3; D gene uncertain. The starting material was PBMCs, either bulk or a sorted T-cell subset (CD4+, CD8+, memory, or dextramer-sorted; not recorded which), obtained about 41 days after the first yellow fever vaccination. The TCR was taken from a man younger than 35 who received the YFV17D yellow fever vaccine. This chain's CDR3 is CASISEAPDTQYF. Written as DNA, the CDR3 is TGTGCCAGCATCTCAGAAGCCCCAGATACGCAGTATTTT.